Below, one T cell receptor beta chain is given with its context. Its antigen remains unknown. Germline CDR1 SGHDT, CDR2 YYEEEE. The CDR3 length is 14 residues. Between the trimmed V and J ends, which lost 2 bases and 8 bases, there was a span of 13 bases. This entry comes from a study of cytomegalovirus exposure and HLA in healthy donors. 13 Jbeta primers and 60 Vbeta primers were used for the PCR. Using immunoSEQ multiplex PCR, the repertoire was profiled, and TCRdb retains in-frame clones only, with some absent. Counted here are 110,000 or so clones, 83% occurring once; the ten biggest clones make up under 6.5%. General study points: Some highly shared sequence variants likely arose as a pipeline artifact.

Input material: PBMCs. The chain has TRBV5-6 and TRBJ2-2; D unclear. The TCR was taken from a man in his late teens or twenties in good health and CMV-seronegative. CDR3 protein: CASSFGPLYGELFF. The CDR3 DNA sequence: TGTGCCAGCAGCTTTGGCCCCTTGTATGGGGAGCTGTTTTTT.